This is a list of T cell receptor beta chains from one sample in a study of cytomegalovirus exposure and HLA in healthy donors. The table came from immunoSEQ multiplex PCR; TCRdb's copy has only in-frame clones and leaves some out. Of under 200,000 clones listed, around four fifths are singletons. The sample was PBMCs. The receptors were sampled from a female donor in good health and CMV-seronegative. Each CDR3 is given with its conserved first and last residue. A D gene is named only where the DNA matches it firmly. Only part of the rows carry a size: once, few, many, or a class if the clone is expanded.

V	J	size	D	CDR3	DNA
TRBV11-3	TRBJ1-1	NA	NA	CASSFGSTGAFF	TGTGCCAGCAGCTTCGGATCCACGGGAGCTTTCTTT
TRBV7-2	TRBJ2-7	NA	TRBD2	CASSLVSSGTHEQYF	TGTGCCAGCAGCTTAGTATCCAGCGGGACCCACGAGCAGTACTTC
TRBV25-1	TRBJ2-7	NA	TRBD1	CATADREPYEQYF	TGTGCCACCGCCGACAGGGAACCCTACGAGCAGTACTTC
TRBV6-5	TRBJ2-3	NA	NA	CASSDRNSDTQYF	TGTGCCAGCAGCGACAGGAATTCAGATACGCAGTATTTT
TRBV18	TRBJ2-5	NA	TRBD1	CASSPTGGQETQYF	TGTGCCAGCTCACCAACAGGGGGTCAAGAGACCCAGTACTTC
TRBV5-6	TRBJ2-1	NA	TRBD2	CASSFFTSGVSYNEQFF	TGTGCCAGCAGCTTTTTCACTAGCGGGGTATCCTACAATGAGCAGTTCTTC
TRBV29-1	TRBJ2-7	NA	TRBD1	CSVETGGVSYEQYF	TGCAGCGTGGAAACAGGGGGTGTCTCCTACGAGCAGTACTTC
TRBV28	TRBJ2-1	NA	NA	CASSARGDNEQFF	TGTGCCAGCAGTGCCAGGGGGGACAATGAGCAGTTCTTC
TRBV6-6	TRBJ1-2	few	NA	CASSYQRGGLGGYTF	TGTGCCAGCAGTTACCAAAGGGGGGGCTTGGGTGGCTACACCTTC
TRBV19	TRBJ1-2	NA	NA	CASSIARNTNYGYTF	TGTGCCAGTAGTATAGCGAGGAACACTAACTATGGCTACACCTTC
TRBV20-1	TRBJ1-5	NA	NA	CSASLNQPQHF	TGCAGTGCTAGTTTAAATCAGCCCCAGCATTTT
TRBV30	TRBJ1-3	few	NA	CAWSVQGLPGNTIYF	TGTGCCTGGAGTGTTCAGGGGCTGCCTGGAAACACCATATATTTT
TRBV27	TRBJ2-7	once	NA	CASSYGRGFHEQYF	TGTGCCAGCAGTTATGGCAGGGGATTCCACGAGCAGTACTTC
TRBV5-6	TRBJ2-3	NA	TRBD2	CASSLGGGAERGGPDTQYF	TGTGCCAGCAGCTTGGGGGGGGGTGCCGAGCGGGGGGGCCCAGATACGCAGTATTTT
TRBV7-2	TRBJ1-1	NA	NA	CASSAVGENTEAFF	TGTGCCAGCAGCGCCGTCGGGGAGAACACTGAAGCTTTCTTT
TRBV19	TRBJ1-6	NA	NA	CASSTPTGSPLHF	TGTGCCAGTAGTACCCCAACCGGGTCACCCCTCCACTTT
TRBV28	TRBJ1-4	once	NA	CASSLLGGGNEKLFF	TGTGCCAGCAGTTTATTAGGGGGGGGGAATGAAAAACTGTTTTTT
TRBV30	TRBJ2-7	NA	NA	CASTRAGTIYEQYF	TGTGCCTCTACTAGGGCAGGGACAATTTACGAGCAGTACTTC
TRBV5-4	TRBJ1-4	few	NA	CASSHQVMGEGRKLFF	TGCGCCAGCAGCCACCAAGTCATGGGGGAGGGTAGGAAACTGTTTTTT
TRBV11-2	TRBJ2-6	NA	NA	CASSSRLEANVLTF	TGTGCCAGCAGCTCCAGGTTGGAGGCCAACGTCCTGACTTTC
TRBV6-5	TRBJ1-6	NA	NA	CASSYDGQPDSPLHF	TGTGCCAGCAGTTACGACGGACAGCCTGATTCACCCCTCCACTTT
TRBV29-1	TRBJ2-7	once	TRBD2	CSVGTLAGGYEQYF	TGCAGCGTGGGAACCTTAGCGGGGGGCTACGAGCAGTACTTC
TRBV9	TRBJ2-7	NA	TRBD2	CARPPEREGYEQYF	TGTGCCAGGCCCCCTGAGCGGGAGGGATACGAGCAGTACTTC
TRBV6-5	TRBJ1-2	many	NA	CASSYQRGGLGGYTF	TGTGCCAGCAGTTACCAAAGGGGGGGCTTGGGTGGCTACACCTTC
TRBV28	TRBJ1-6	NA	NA	CASKLPTVNNSPLHF	TGTGCCAGCAAACTTCCTACGGTGAATAATTCACCCCTCCACTTT
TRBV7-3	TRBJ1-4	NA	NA	CASAREKLFF	TGTGCCAGCGCTCGGGAAAAACTGTTTTTT
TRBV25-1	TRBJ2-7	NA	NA	CASSEPGADEQYF	TGTGCCAGCAGTGAACCAGGGGCGGACGAGCAGTACTTC
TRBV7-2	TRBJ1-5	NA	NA	CASSQLPGGNQPQHF	TGTGCCAGCAGCCAACTGCCGGGGGGCAATCAGCCCCAGCATTTT
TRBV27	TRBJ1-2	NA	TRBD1	CASSYSLGGQGPLNYGYTF	TGTGCCAGCAGTTACTCTCTGGGAGGACAGGGGCCCCTAAACTATGGCTACACCTTC
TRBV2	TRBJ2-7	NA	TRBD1	CASRGQQSSSYEQYF	TGTGCCAGCAGGGGACAGCAGTCCAGCTCCTACGAGCAGTACTTC
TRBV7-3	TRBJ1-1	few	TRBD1	CASKTGSRTEAFF	TGTGCCAGTAAGACAGGGAGTCGCACTGAAGCTTTCTTT
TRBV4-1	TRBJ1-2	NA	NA	CASSQAPSTGNYGYTF	TGCGCCAGCAGCCAAGCCCCCTCGACGGGTAACTATGGCTACACCTTC
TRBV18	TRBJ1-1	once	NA	CASSPSTGLVTEAFF	TGTGCCAGCTCACCGTCTACAGGGCTCGTCACTGAAGCTTTCTTT
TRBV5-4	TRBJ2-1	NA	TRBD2	CASSPGGTSGVDEQFF	TGTGCCAGCAGCCCAGGTGGGACTAGCGGGGTCGATGAGCAGTTCTTC
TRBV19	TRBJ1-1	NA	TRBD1	CASSRQGARGTEAFF	TGTGCCAGTAGCCGACAGGGGGCGCGAGGCACTGAAGCTTTCTTT
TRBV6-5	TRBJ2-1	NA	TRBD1	CASSYSDRGQGEQFF	TGTGCCAGCAGTTACAGCGACAGGGGGCAGGGTGAGCAGTTCTTC
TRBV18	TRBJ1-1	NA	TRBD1	CASSPRTGEGTEAFF	TGTGCCAGCTCACCACGGACAGGGGAGGGGACTGAAGCTTTCTTT
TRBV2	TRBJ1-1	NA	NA	CASSPLTEAFF	TGTGCCAGCAGCCCTCTCACTGAAGCTTTCTTT
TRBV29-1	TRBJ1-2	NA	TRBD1	CSVEGDRGWHGYTF	TGCAGCGTTGAGGGGGACAGGGGGTGGCATGGCTACACCTTC
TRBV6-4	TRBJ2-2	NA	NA	CASSAKIRTALGTGELFF	TGTGCCAGCAGTGCCAAGATTCGGACAGCCCTGGGCACCGGGGAGCTGTTTTTT
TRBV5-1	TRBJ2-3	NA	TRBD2	CASDPSGRAQDTQYF	TGCGCCAGCGATCCTAGCGGGAGGGCCCAAGATACGCAGTATTTT
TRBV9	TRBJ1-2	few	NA	CASSVDPDSNYGYTF	TGTGCCAGCAGCGTAGATCCAGATTCTAACTATGGCTACACCTTC
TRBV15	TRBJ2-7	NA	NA	CATSRARGAYEQYF	TGTGCCACCAGCAGGGCCAGGGGGGCCTACGAGCAGTACTTC
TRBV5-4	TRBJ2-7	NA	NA	CASSLDNTFYEQYF	TGTGCCAGCAGCTTGGACAACACCTTCTACGAGCAGTACTTC
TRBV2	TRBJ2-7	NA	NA	CASSEGTISYEQYF	TGTGCCAGCAGTGAAGGGACTATCTCCTACGAGCAGTACTTC
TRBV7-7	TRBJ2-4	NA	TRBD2	CASSQGTGGTFLAKNIQYF	TGTGCTAGCAGCCAGGGTACGGGGGGAACATTCCTAGCCAAAAACATTCAGTACTTC
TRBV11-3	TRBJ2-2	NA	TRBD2	CASSLSSGSGTGELFF	TGTGCCAGCAGCCTCTCTAGCGGGAGTGGGACCGGGGAGCTGTTTTTT
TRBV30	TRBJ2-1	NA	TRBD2	CAWSLRGSPYNEQFF	TGTGCCTGGAGTCTGCGGGGGAGCCCCTACAATGAGCAGTTCTTC
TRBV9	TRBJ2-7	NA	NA	CASSVGGGSPVYEQYF	TGTGCCAGCAGCGTAGGAGGAGGTTCTCCTGTTTACGAGCAGTACTTC
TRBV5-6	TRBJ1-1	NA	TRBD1	CASSQGGLNTEAFF	TGTGCCAGCAGCCAAGGGGGCCTGAACACTGAAGCTTTCTTT
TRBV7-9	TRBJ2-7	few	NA	CASSLAGYYEQYF	TGTGCCAGCAGCTTAGCGGGCTACTACGAGCAGTACTTC
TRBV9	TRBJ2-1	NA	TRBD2	CASSPGLAEHNEQFF	TGTGCCAGCAGCCCGGGACTAGCGGAGCACAATGAGCAGTTCTTC
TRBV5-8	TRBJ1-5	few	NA	CASSLSTLGAQHF	TGTGCCAGCAGCTTGTCCACGCTCGGGGCCCAGCATTTT
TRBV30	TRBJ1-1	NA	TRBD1	CAWSGDRGPGTNTEAFF	TGTGCCTGGAGTGGAGACAGGGGACCAGGGACGAACACTGAAGCTTTCTTT
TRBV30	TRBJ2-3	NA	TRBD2	CAWGLGLAGVGDTQYF	TGTGCCTGGGGACTCGGACTAGCGGGGGTGGGAGATACGCAGTATTTT
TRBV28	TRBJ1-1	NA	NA	CASSLSKRTEAFF	TGTGCCAGCAGTTTAAGTAAGAGGACTGAAGCTTTCTTT
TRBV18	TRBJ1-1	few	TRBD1	CASSFTTGAGTEAFF	TGTGCCAGCTCATTCACGACAGGGGCGGGCACTGAAGCTTTCTTT
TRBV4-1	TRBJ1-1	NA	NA	CASSQASGNTEAFF	TGCGCCAGCAGCCAAGCATCGGGTAACACTGAAGCTTTCTTT
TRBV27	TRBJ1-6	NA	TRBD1	CASSLDGTGVNSPLHF	TGTGCCAGCAGTTTAGACGGGACAGGGGTTAATTCACCCCTCCACTTT
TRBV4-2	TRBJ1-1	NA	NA	CASSQVGANTEAFF	TGTGCCAGCAGCCAAGTGGGGGCCAACACTGAAGCTTTCTTT